The subject of this entry is one T cell receptor (beta chain). Repertoires were generated with immunoSEQ multiplex PCR, while TCRdb's copy carries only in-frame clones and drops some. The sample yields 52,000 or so clones, 94% seen once. This entry comes from a study of control samples from healthy donors and cancer patients. This CDR3 comprises 16 residues. V lost 6 bases and J lost 3; bases outside the gene matches: 10. Germline V gene data show CDR1 as SEHNR and CDR2 as FQNEAQ (reference sequence). What was sequenced was blood. The origin of this receptor is a man aged 25-45 years in good health. The V and J genes are TRBV7-9 and TRBJ1-4; TRBD1 matches 7 bases. CDR3: CASRRHTGDSNEKLFF. DNA of the CDR3: TGTGCCAGCAGGCGACATACAGGGGACTCTAATGAAAAACTGTTTTTT.